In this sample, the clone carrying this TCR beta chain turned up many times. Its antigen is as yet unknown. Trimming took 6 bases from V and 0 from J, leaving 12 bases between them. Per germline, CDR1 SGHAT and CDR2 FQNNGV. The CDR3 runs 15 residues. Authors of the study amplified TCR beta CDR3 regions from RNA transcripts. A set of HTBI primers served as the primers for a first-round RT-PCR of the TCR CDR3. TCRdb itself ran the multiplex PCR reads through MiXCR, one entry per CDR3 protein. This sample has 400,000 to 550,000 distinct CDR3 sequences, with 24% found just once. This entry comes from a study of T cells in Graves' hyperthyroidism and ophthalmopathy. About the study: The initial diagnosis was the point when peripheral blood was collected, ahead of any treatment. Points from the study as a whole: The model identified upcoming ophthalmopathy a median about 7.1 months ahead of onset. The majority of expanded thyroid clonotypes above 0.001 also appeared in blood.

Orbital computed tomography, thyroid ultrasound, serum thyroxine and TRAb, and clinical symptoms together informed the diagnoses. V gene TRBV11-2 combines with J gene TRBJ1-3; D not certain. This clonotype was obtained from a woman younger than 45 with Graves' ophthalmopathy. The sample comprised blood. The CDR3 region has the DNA TGTGCCAGCAGAAGGCTAGAGGGCTCTGGAAACACCATATATTTT. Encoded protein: CASRRLEGSGNTIYF. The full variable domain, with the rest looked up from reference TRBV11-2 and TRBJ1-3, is EAGVAQSPRYKIIEKRQSVAFWCNPISGHATLYWYQQILGQGPKLLIQFQNNGVVDDSQLPKDRFSAERLKGVDSTLKIQPAKLEDSAVYLCASRRLEGSGNTIYFGEGSWLTVV.